This record covers a single T cell receptor beta chain. These data are taken from a study of shared clonotypes between healthy human individuals. Repertoires were generated with immunoSEQ multiplex PCR, while TCRdb's copy carries only in-frame clones and drops some. The table records some 2,000,000 clones, nearly 97% of them present only once. The CDR3 runs to 13 residues. Trimming removed 5 bases at V and 4 bases at J, with 11 bases between. Germline V gene sequence: CDR1 SEHNR, CDR2 FQNEAQ (reference sequence). The material sequenced was naive CD4+ T cells sorted from blood. As to subset: CD45RA+ positively selected. This clonotype was obtained from a man younger than 30 in good health. The chain employs TRBV7-9 and TRBJ1-2; the D is unclear. DNA of the CDR3: TGTGCCAGCAGCCCAGAGCCCTTCTATGGCTACACCTTC. This sequence encodes CASSPEPFYGYTF.